The source of this T cell receptor (beta chain) is a study of OX40 agonist ivuxolimab in advanced cancers. Turning to the study itself: The dose-escalation cohort was approximately 80% male, with a mean age of about 56 years, ranging about 23 to 80. Three patients, one with hepatocellular carcinoma and two with cutaneous melanoma, achieved partial responses. Points from the study as a whole: Among the least clonally expanded were partial responders at 0.1-3.0 mg/kg.

Per germline, CDR1 MGHRA and CDR2 YSYEKL. V lost 4 bases, J lost 6 bases, and 15 bases lay in between. This CDR3 contains 15 residues. Libraries were prepared by immunoSEQ multiplex PCR; TCRdb keeps only in-frame clonotypes and omits some of them. The sample contains 80,000 to 130,000 clones, about nine tenths of which appear only once. Concerning this clone itself: Its target is not known.

This TCR was sampled from an adult with an advanced solid tumor such as melanoma, head and neck, liver or kidney cancer. The sequencing used CD4+ or CD8+ T cells sorted from blood, collected in a trial of the OX40 agonist ivuxolimab. The chain is built from TRBV4-1 and TRBJ2-2; D is unresolved. The CDR3 spells CASSPPELRAGELFF. The DNA of the CDR3 is TGCGCCAGCAGCCCGCCGGAATTACGGGCCGGGGAGCTGTTTTTT.